Listed below are T cell receptor beta chains from one sample, sequenced in a study of blood T cell repertoires in COVID-19. Assay used: immunoSEQ multiplex PCR; TCRdb lists only in-frame clones, some missing. The sample comprises fewer than 400,000 clones, approximately 87% of which are singletons, and roughly 2.9% rests with the top ten. The sample consisted of peripheral blood. The receptors here all came from a woman in her 30s with COVID-19, enrolled during active disease. The CDR3 runs from the conserved cysteine through the conserved F or W. D genes are given only for firm matches. Part of the rows lack a size; the others show once, few, many or a class for expanded clones.

TRBV11-2	TRBJ1-2	-	-	TGTGCCAGCAGCGCCTTACAGGGCCACTATGGCTACACCTTC	CASSALQGHYGYTF
TRBV7-9	TRBJ1-2	-	few	TGTGCCAGCAGCTTAGCGTTGGACACTAATGGCTACACCTTC	CASSLALDTNGYTF
TRBV5-1	TRBJ2-2	TRBD1	-	TGCGCCAGCAGCTTGGCCTACAGGGGGCGCGGCCTGTCCTTTGGGGCCGGGGAGCTGTTTTTT	CASSLAYRGRGLSFGAGELFF
TRBV5-6	TRBJ2-3	TRBD2	-	TGTGCCAGCAGCCGACTAGCGGGACTGGATACGCAGTATTTT	CASSRLAGLDTQYF
TRBV6-6	TRBJ1-1	-	-	TGTGCCAGCAGTCGATGGGCTGACAGGGAAGCTTTCTTT	CASSRWADREAFF
TRBV18	TRBJ2-6	TRBD1	-	TGTGCCAGCTCACCACTACCCGGGACAGGATCTGGGGCCAACGTCCTGACTTTC	CASSPLPGTGSGANVLTF
TRBV27	TRBJ2-7	TRBD1	-	TGTGCCAGCAGCGCTACCGGGACAGGGGTCTACGAGCAGTACTTC	CASSATGTGVYEQYF
TRBV18	TRBJ2-5	-	-	TGTGCCAGCTCACCCCGGGGTAGTGACGGGGAGACCCAGTACTTC	CASSPRGSDGETQYF
TRBV2	TRBJ1-2	-	-	TGTGCCAGCAGTGCAGGGCAAGAAGGCTATGGCTACACCTTC	CASSAGQEGYGYTF
TRBV7-9	TRBJ2-7	TRBD1	-	TGTGCCAGCAGCTTAGAACAGGGGAGATACGAGCAGTACTTC	CASSLEQGRYEQYF
TRBV7-9	TRBJ2-1	-	-	TGTGCCAGCAGCTTAGCCCCGTACAATGAGCAGTTCTTC	CASSLAPYNEQFF
TRBV5-4	TRBJ2-5	TRBD2	-	TGTGCCAGCAACAGAAGGGTAGCGGGGTCACAAGAGACCCAGTACTTC	CASNRRVAGSQETQYF
TRBV7-2	TRBJ1-2	-	few	TGTGCCAGCAGCTTAGTGCAGAATAACTATGGCTACACCTTC	CASSLVQNNYGYTF
TRBV5-1	TRBJ1-4	-	-	TGCGCCAGCAGCTTGGGTGCACAGAGTAATGAAAAACTGTTTTTT	CASSLGAQSNEKLFF
TRBV19	TRBJ2-1	-	-	TGTGCCAGTAGTATCAGGTCCGAAAGCAATGAGCAGTTCTTC	CASSIRSESNEQFF
TRBV5-4	TRBJ1-1	TRBD1	-	TGTGCCAGCAGCTCCCGGGACAGGGACACTGAAGCTTTCTTT	CASSSRDRDTEAFF
TRBV5-1	TRBJ2-5	TRBD1	-	TGCGCCAGCAGCCCCCGGACAGGGGAAGAGACCCAGTACTTC	CASSPRTGEETQYF